This is a list of T cell receptor beta chains from one sample in a study of shared clonotypes between healthy human individuals. Produced via immunoSEQ multiplex PCR; TCRdb's table is partial and in-frame only. There are around 550,000 clones in the sample; 90% to 96% occur only once, and 0.06% lies in the top ten. Sequencing input: naive CD4+ T cells sorted from blood. Receptor source: a woman aged 30 to 39 in good health. Both conserved end residues are part of each CDR3. D genes are given only for firm matches. Rows may omit the clone size; those that give it use once, few, many or a size class.

size: -
V: TRBV5-1
J: TRBJ2-7
D: -
DNA: TGCGCCAGCAGGCAAAACGACGGAACCTACGAGCAGTACTTC
CDR3: CASRQNDGTYEQYF

size: -
V: TRBV2
J: TRBJ2-1
D: -
DNA: TGTGCCAGCAGTGAATACAATGAGCAGTTCTTC
CDR3: CASSEYNEQFF

size: -
V: TRBV10-3
J: TRBJ2-1
D: -
DNA: TGTGCCATCAGAGCCGGGCTAGATACGGAGCAGTTCTTC
CDR3: CAIRAGLDTEQFF

size: once
V: TRBV6-1
J: TRBJ1-1
D: TRBD1
DNA: TGTGCCAGCGGCTCCAGGGGGACTGAAGCTTTCTTT
CDR3: CASGSRGTEAFF

size: -
V: TRBV25-1
J: TRBJ2-7
D: -
DNA: TGTGCCAGCAGTGATATCCAGGGTTGGTCCTACGAGCAGTACTTC
CDR3: CASSDIQGWSYEQYF

size: -
V: TRBV7-2
J: TRBJ2-5
D: TRBD1
DNA: TGTGCCAGCAGCTTCGACAGGGGCTGGGAGACCCAGTACTTC
CDR3: CASSFDRGWETQYF

size: -
V: TRBV29-1
J: TRBJ1-2
D: -
DNA: TGCAGCGTTGCACAACAGGGCGGCCGGGGCTACACCTTC
CDR3: CSVAQQGGRGYTF

size: -
V: TRBV14
J: TRBJ2-1
D: -
DNA: TGTGCCAGCAGCCAAGATTTCGCTCGCCAGTTCTTC
CDR3: CASSQDFARQFF

size: -
V: TRBV14
J: TRBJ1-6
D: TRBD1
DNA: TGTGCCAGCAGCCCCCACAGGGGGCTAAATTCACCCCTCCACTTT
CDR3: CASSPHRGLNSPLHF

size: -
V: TRBV27
J: TRBJ2-5
D: -
DNA: TGTGCCAGCAGTTTATCTGACGGCAGCTCACGGGAGACCCAGTACTTC
CDR3: CASSLSDGSSRETQYF

size: -
V: TRBV29-1
J: TRBJ2-5
D: -
DNA: TGCAGCGTTGATCAAGCACAAGAGACCCAGTACTTC
CDR3: CSVDQAQETQYF

size: -
V: TRBV5-1
J: TRBJ2-1
D: -
DNA: TGCGCCAGCAGCTTGATTGGAGGACCCAATGAGCAGTTCTTC
CDR3: CASSLIGGPNEQFF

size: -
V: TRBV13
J: TRBJ2-7
D: TRBD1
DNA: TGTGCCAGCAGCTTAGGCGCTCCAACAGGGGACGAGCAGTACTTC
CDR3: CASSLGAPTGDEQYF

size: -
V: TRBV7-2
J: TRBJ2-5
D: -
DNA: TGTGCCAGCAGCTTAGGCAAGATTCATGAAAATCAAGAGACCCAGTACTTC
CDR3: CASSLGKIHENQETQYF

size: -
V: TRBV27
J: TRBJ1-6
D: TRBD1
DNA: TGTGCCAGCAGTCCCTTACAGGGGGCCTATTCACCCCTCCACTTT
CDR3: CASSPLQGAYSPLHF

size: -
V: TRBV28
J: TRBJ2-1
D: -
DNA: TGTGCCAGCACTTCTGGGGAGAATGAGCAGTTCTTC
CDR3: CASTSGENEQFF

size: -
V: TRBV7-6
J: TRBJ2-7
D: -
DNA: TGTGCCAGCAGCTTAGTCCGCGAGCAGTACTTC
CDR3: CASSLVREQYF

size: -
V: TRBV7-5
J: TRBJ2-2
D: -
DNA: TGTGTCAGAAGCCCCAGCGGGTGCACCGGGGAGCTGTTTTTT
CDR3: CVRSPSGCTGELFF

size: -
V: TRBV28
J: TRBJ1-5
D: TRBD1
DNA: TGTGCCAGCAGTCCCCGATGGACAGGGGGCAATCAGCCCCAGCATTTT
CDR3: CASSPRWTGGNQPQHF

size: -
V: TRBV4-1
J: TRBJ2-6
D: -
DNA: TGCGCCAGCAGCCGCCTAGAACGCGTCATAGTCATCTCTGGGGCCAACGTCCTGACTTTC
CDR3: CASSRLERVIVISGANVLTF

size: -
V: TRBV6-5
J: TRBJ2-2
D: TRBD1
DNA: TGTGCCAGCAGTGGTAGGACAGGGGCTCCCGGGGAGCTGTTTTTT
CDR3: CASSGRTGAPGELFF

size: -
V: TRBV4-2
J: TRBJ2-1
D: TRBD2
DNA: TGTGCCAGCAGCCAAGATGACGGGGGGCACCTAGCGGGATATGACAATGAGCAGTTCTTC
CDR3: CASSQDDGGHLAGYDNEQFF

size: -
V: TRBV19
J: TRBJ2-5
D: -
DNA: TGTGCCAGTCAAAGAAGGGGACCCGGGACTTCTCAAGAGACCCAGTACTTC
CDR3: CASQRRGPGTSQETQYF

size: -
V: TRBV5-5
J: TRBJ2-7
D: TRBD1
DNA: TGTGCCAGCAGCTTGCCCAGGACAGGGGGATCCTACGAGCAGTACTTC
CDR3: CASSLPRTGGSYEQYF

size: -
V: TRBV5-1
J: TRBJ2-2
D: -
DNA: TGCGCCAGCACCGGACGAGGGGGCGCGGGGACCGGGGAGCTGTTTTTT
CDR3: CASTGRGGAGTGELFF

size: -
V: TRBV2
J: TRBJ2-6
D: TRBD1
DNA: TGTGCCAGCACTGGACAGGGGGCTCCTGGGGCCAACGTCCTGACTTTC
CDR3: CASTGQGAPGANVLTF

size: -
V: TRBV28
J: TRBJ2-5
D: -
DNA: TGTGCCAGCAGTGCCAGTATGGAGACCCAGTACTTC
CDR3: CASSASMETQYF

size: once
V: TRBV7-2
J: TRBJ2-5
D: -
DNA: TGTGCCAGCAGCTTTACGAGGGGGGGCACAGAGACCCAGTACTTC
CDR3: CASSFTRGGTETQYF

size: -
V: TRBV9
J: TRBJ2-3
D: -
DNA: TGTGCCAGCAGCGTCGAGGGTCCTGGCACAGATACGCAGTATTTT
CDR3: CASSVEGPGTDTQYF

size: -
V: TRBV6-6
J: TRBJ2-2
D: TRBD1
DNA: TGTGCCAGCATTTTAACAGGGGGCCGCACCGGGGAGCTGTTTTTT
CDR3: CASILTGGRTGELFF

size: -
V: TRBV4-1
J: TRBJ2-7
D: TRBD2
DNA: TGCGCCAGCAGCCAACGAACTAGCGGGAATCCCGAGCAGTACTTC
CDR3: CASSQRTSGNPEQYF

size: -
V: TRBV28
J: TRBJ2-7
D: -
DNA: TGTGCCAGCAGTTTGGGTTCGGGGCCACCTCCCTACGAGCAGTACTTC
CDR3: CASSLGSGPPPYEQYF

size: -
V: TRBV18
J: TRBJ2-3
D: -
DNA: TGTGCCAGCTCACCGCCTTATGAGGGCACAGATACGCAGTATTTT
CDR3: CASSPPYEGTDTQYF

size: -
V: TRBV5-1
J: TRBJ2-1
D: -
DNA: TGCGCCAGCAGTCGGGACCACAATGAGCAGTTCTTC
CDR3: CASSRDHNEQFF

size: -
V: TRBV11-2
J: TRBJ2-3
D: -
DNA: TGTGCCAGCAGGCGGGCGGGAAAGACAGATACGCAGTATTTT
CDR3: CASRRAGKTDTQYF

size: once
V: TRBV7-8
J: TRBJ2-1
D: TRBD1
DNA: TGTGCCAGCAGCCCGAGTCCGGGACAGACCCCAGGAGGTGAGCAGTTCTTC
CDR3: CASSPSPGQTPGGEQFF

size: -
V: TRBV28
J: TRBJ1-6
D: -
DNA: TGTGCCAGCACCGGAGGGGATACGGGGAATTCACCCCTCCACTTT
CDR3: CASTGGDTGNSPLHF

size: once
V: TRBV7-9
J: TRBJ2-1
D: TRBD2
DNA: TGTGCCAGCAGCCCACGCCGTCTAGCGGGACCCAACAATGAGCAGTTCTTC
CDR3: CASSPRRLAGPNNEQFF

size: once
V: TRBV30
J: TRBJ1-3
D: -
DNA: TGTGCCTGGAGGATCGGGTCGGTTCGTGGAAACACCATATATTTT
CDR3: CAWRIGSVRGNTIYF

size: -
V: TRBV10-1
J: TRBJ1-3
D: -
DNA: TGCGCCAGCAGTGAAACAGGGATAAGCTCTGGAAACACCATATATTTT
CDR3: CASSETGISSGNTIYF

size: -
V: TRBV21-1
J: TRBJ2-7
D: -
DNA: TGTGTTGGCGCCTACGAGCAGTACTTC
CDR3: CVGAYEQYF

size: -
V: TRBV2
J: TRBJ1-2
D: -
DNA: TGTGCCAGCCGGCTCGGGGGGTATGGCTACACCTTC
CDR3: CASRLGGYGYTF